One and the same sample provided the 31 T cell receptor beta chains below, sequenced in a study of vaccination effects on CD4 cells after COVID-19. After roughly ten days in culture, the CD4+ T cells were isolated. Two-dose BNT162b2 or mRNA-1273 vaccination was given to participants. TCRdb keeps only in-frame clones here, not all; method: immunoSEQ multiplex PCR. The sample shows fewer than 10,000 clones, under 80% of them seen only once. The antigens of these receptors remain unknown. The sample was CD4+ T cells from PBMCs cultured without peptide, taken after COVID-19 vaccination. These receptors all stem from a human donor who received a COVID-19 vaccine.

The DNA for the CDR3 is TGTGCCAGCAGTGAGTTAGGGGCTCGGGCCGAGACCCAGTACTTC. Its protein product is CASSELGARAETQYF. V usage is TRBV6-1 and J usage is TRBJ2-5, with a possible D match to TRBD1 (5 bases). The CDR3 runs 15 residues. Trimming cost V 3 bases and J 5 bases, with 16 bases left between them. The germline CDR1 and CDR2 sequences are MNHNS and SASEGT.

This clone was recorded only once. The V call is TRBV11-3, the J call TRBJ2-1; TRBD2 might be the D (6 bases). Germline V lookup: CDR1 SGHNT, CDR2 YENEEA. This CDR3 contains 14 residues. The V gene lost 3 bases and the J gene lost 9 bases, with 15 bases spanning the gap. The CDR3 protein is CASSLEGFGGEQFF. The CDR3, as DNA: TGTGCCAGCAGCTTGGAGGGATTCGGTGGTGAGCAGTTCTTC.

The chain joins TRBV5-1 to TRBJ1-5; 9 positions agree with TRBD1. The CDR3 has 17 amino acids. The germline V gene encodes CDR1 SGHRS and CDR2 YFSETQ. The V and J ends lost 3 bases and 7 bases, in that order; junction bases with no gene match: 14. The CDR3 reads CASSSPLRTGVRQPQHF. The CDR3 DNA follows: TGCGCCAGCAGCTCGCCCCTGAGGACAGGGGTAAGGCAGCCCCAGCATTTT.

The chain links TRBV3-1 (or the pseudogene TRBV3-2) to TRBJ2-7; possible D gene TRBD1, 6 bases. CDR3 length: 15 amino acids. Per germline, CDR1 LGHDT and CDR2 YNNKEL (reference sequence). V lost 3 bases to trimming and J lost 0 bases, with 12 bases between them. CDR3 sequence: CASSHERGNSYEQYF. The CDR3 region has the DNA TGTGCCAGCAGCCACGAAAGGGGGAACTCCTACGAGCAGTACTTC.

The J gene is TRBJ2-6, the V gene TRBV21-1; the DNA was not compared with TRBD2, the D call given in the table. TRBV21-1 is tagged as a pseudogene. This CDR3 is 18 amino acids long. CDR3 nucleotides: TGTGCCAGCAGCAAAGTAGAAATAGGGAGCTCTGGGGCCAACGTCCTGACTTTC. Residues: CASSKVEIGSSGANVLTF.

The CDR3 DNA follows: TGTGCCAGTAGTATTGTAGCGGCCTACGAGCAGTACTTC. Translating it yields CASSIVAAYEQYF. V and J are TRBV19 and TRBJ2-7; tentatively, D is TRBD2 (6 bases). This CDR3 is 13 amino acids long. Germline lookup yields CDR1 LNHDA and CDR2 SQIVND (reference sequence). Trimming took off 3 bases at V and 2 bases at J, with 8 bases between the two ends.

The chain couples TRBV4-1 to TRBJ2-5, with TRBD1 matching 10 bases. The CDR3 runs 15 residues. CDR1 MGHRA and CDR2 YSYEKL come from the germline V gene. The V gene end was trimmed by 4 bases and the J gene end by 5 bases; junction bases not matched to a gene: 7. CDR3 region: CASSLQGQGRETQYF. DNA of the CDR3: TGCGCCAGCAGCCTCCAGGGACAGGGGCGTGAGACCCAGTACTTC.

V gene TRBV7-2 combines with J gene TRBJ2-4; no reliable D call. V dropped 1 base and J dropped 6 bases, with 7 bases sitting between them. The CDR3 covers 13 residues. From germline, CDR1 is SGHTA and CDR2 FQGNSA. The CDR3 region is CASSLVTSNIQYF. CDR3 sequence (DNA): TGTGCCAGCAGCTTAGTTACTTCAAACATTCAGTACTTC. The full variable domain, with the rest looked up from reference TRBV7-2 and TRBJ2-4, is GAGVSQSPSNKVTEKGKDVELRCDPISGHTALYWYRQSLGQGLEFLIYFQGNSAPDKSGLPSDRFSAERTGGSVSTLTIQRTQQEDSAVYLCASSLVTSNIQYFGAGTRLSVL.

This chain joins TRBV7-2 and TRBJ1-6, with 7 bases identical to TRBD1. Germline V gene data show CDR1 as SGHTA and CDR2 as FQGNSA. J gave up 9 bases and V 0 bases, and 8 bases lay outside the gene matches. The CDR3 runs 16 residues. The CDR3 DNA reads as TGTGCCAGCAGCTTAGCGCGGACAGGTAGTCGTTCACCCCTCCACTTT. It yields the protein CASSLARTGSRSPLHF. Combining the CDR3 with reference TRBV7-2 and TRBJ1-6 gives the whole variable domain GAGVSQSPSNKVTEKGKDVELRCDPISGHTALYWYRQSLGQGLEFLIYFQGNSAPDKSGLPSDRFSAERTGGSVSTLTIQRTQQEDSAVYLCASSLARTGSRSPLHFGNGTRLTVT.

This chain connects TRBV20-1 to TRBJ1-2; tentatively, D is TRBD1 (5 bases). CDR1 is DFQATT, CDR2 SNEGSKA, per germline (reference sequence). The germline V and J ends were trimmed by 3 bases and 4 bases, with 18 bases remaining between them. This CDR3 is built from 15 residues. The CDR3 sequence is CSASLRIQVGYGYTF. CDR3 DNA sequence: TGCAGTGCTAGTCTCCGAATACAGGTGGGCTATGGCTACACCTTC.

The V gene is TRBV11-2, the J gene TRBJ2-1; a weak D match, TRBD1 (5 bases). This CDR3 has 14 amino acids. Germline V gene sequence: CDR1 SGHAT, CDR2 FQNNGV. The germline V and J ends were trimmed by 3 bases and 2 bases, with 8 bases remaining between them. In DNA form, the CDR3 reads TGTGCCAGCAGCTTCAAACAGGCCTACAATGAGCAGTTCTTC. Translating gives CASSFKQAYNEQFF.

The V gene is TRBV7-9, the J gene TRBJ1-4; perhaps TRBD1 as D (6 bases). The CDR3 sequence is 16 residues long. Trimming left V 2 bases short and J 0 bases short, with 10 bases between. Germline CDR1 is SEHNR and CDR2 is FQNEAQ (reference sequence). The CDR3 region has the DNA TGTGCCAGCAGCTTATTCCAGGGGACAACTAATGAAAAACTGTTTTTT. Translating it yields CASSLFQGTTNEKLFF.

The chain joins TRBV4-2 to TRBJ1-2, with 8 bases lining up with TRBD1. From germline, CDR1 is LGHNA and CDR2 YNFKEQ. The CDR3 sequence is 12 residues long. The ends lost 3 bases at V and 8 bases at J; junction bases unmatched: 2. The CDR3 DNA reads as TGTGCCAGCAGCCACGACAGGGGCGGCTACACCTTC. It encodes CASSHDRGGYTF.

The J gene is TRBJ2-1, the V gene TRBV27, with TRBD2 matching over 11 bases. Trimming took 5 bases from V and 3 from J; bases not matched to a gene: 6. The CDR3 has 16 amino acids. Germline V gene sequence: CDR1 MNHEY, CDR2 SMNVEV (reference sequence). CDR3 sequence reads: CASSAGTSGDYNEQFF. CDR3 coding DNA: TGTGCCAGCAGTGCCGGGACTAGCGGAGACTACAATGAGCAGTTCTTC.

This rearrangement joins TRBV5-6 to TRBJ2-7, with 9 bases matching TRBD1. With 3 bases clipped from V and 3 bases from J, the junction kept 4 bases outside the gene matches. CDR1 SGHDT and CDR2 YYEEEE come from the germline V gene. The CDR3 contains 14 residues. CDR3 sequence (DNA): TGTGCCAGCAGCTGGGGACAGGGATTCTACGAGCAGTACTTC. Protein sequence: CASSWGQGFYEQYF. Full variable domain (remainder filled in from reference TRBV5-6 and TRBJ2-7): DAGVTQSPTHLIKTRGQQVTLRCSPKSGHDTVSWYQQALGQGPQFIFQYYEEEERQRGNFPDRFSGHQFPNYSSELNVNALLLGDSALYLCASSWGQGFYEQYFGPGTRLTVT.

This clone has a handful of counts. The rearrangement uses TRBV29-1 and TRBJ2-1; possible D gene TRBD2, 5 bases. V was trimmed by 4 bases and J by 0 bases, leaving 28 bases between them. Germline lookup yields CDR1 SQVTM and CDR2 ANQGSEA. This CDR3 is built from 20 residues. CDR3 DNA: TGCAGCGTTGTTACATTCCGGGCTAGCCCTGGCTATAACTCCTACAATGAGCAGTTCTTC. Encoded protein: CSVVTFRASPGYNSYNEQFF.

The V gene is TRBV4-3, the J gene TRBJ2-7; D is perhaps TRBD2 (6 bases). This CDR3 has 15 residues. Germline V gene sequence: CDR1 LGHNA, CDR2 YSLEER. With 0 bases removed from V and 4 bases from J, the gap between germline ends came to 13 bases. The CDR3 DNA sequence: TGCGCCAGCAGCCAAGATAGCTGGGGGAGGTACGAGCAGTACTTC. Its translation is CASSQDSWGRYEQYF.

The CDR3 nucleotides are TGTGCCAGCAGTTCTGAGGGCGCGGGCTATGGCTACACCTTC. This encodes CASSSEGAGYGYTF. This chain joins TRBV6-6 and TRBJ1-2; no reliable D call. Per germline, CDR1 MNHNY and CDR2 SVGAGI (reference sequence). The V end lost 4 bases, the J end lost 4 bases, and 13 bases lay between the germline ends. The CDR3 spans 14 residues.

J is TRBJ2-2 and V is TRBV5-6, with TRBD2 identical over 8 bases. CDR1 and CDR2 (germline): SGHDT, YYEEEE. With V trimmed by 1 base and J by 0 bases, 2 bases remained unmatched. The CDR3 consists of 16 residues. CDR3 DNA: TGTGCCAGCAGCTTGCAAGCGGGGGCGAACACCGGGGAGCTGTTTTTT. Its protein product is CASSLQAGANTGELFF.

The chain links TRBV6-5 to TRBJ2-7; D is unresolved. Germline loops: CDR1 MNHEY, CDR2 SVGAGI. The CDR3 consists of 15 residues. V was trimmed by 5 bases and J by 2 bases, leaving 16 bases between them. DNA for the CDR3: TGTGCCAGCAGTCGACGCCCCGGGCCCACCTACGAGCAGTACTTC. The encoded protein is CASSRRPGPTYEQYF.

The gene calls are TRBV19 and TRBJ2-6; possibly TRBD2 for D (5 bases). The CDR3 contains 18 residues. Trimming took off 3 bases at V and 0 bases at J, with 15 bases between the two ends. Germline lookup yields CDR1 LNHDA and CDR2 SQIVND (reference sequence). The CDR3 reads CASSMRRGLGSGANVLTF. Here the CDR3 DNA reads TGTGCCAGTAGTATGCGTCGAGGGTTGGGCTCTGGGGCCAACGTCCTGACTTTC.

This clone was detected only a few times. V usage is TRBV10-3 and J usage is TRBJ1-2; 10 bases fit TRBD1. With V trimmed by 4 bases and J by 8 bases, 7 bases remained unmatched. The germline V gene has CDR1 ENHRY and CDR2 SYGVKD. CDR3 size: 14 residues. The CDR3 loop is CAISADRGREGYTF. As DNA, the CDR3 is TGTGCCATCAGTGCAGACAGGGGGCGTGAGGGCTACACCTTC.

V gene TRBV5-1 combines with J gene TRBJ1-1; 8 bases match TRBD1. This CDR3 is 16 amino acids long. The V and J ends lost 0 bases and 4 bases, in that order; junction bases with no gene match: 8. Germline V CDR1 and CDR2: SGHRS, YFSETQ. CDR3 in DNA: TGCGCCAGCAGCTTGGACCCTCCGGACAGGGCCACTGAAGCTTTCTTT. Translated, it gives CASSLDPPDRATEAFF. The variable domain in full, with the rest retrieved from reference TRBV5-1 and TRBJ1-1, is KAGVTQTPRYLIKTRGQQVTLSCSPISGHRSVSWYQQTPGQGLQFLFEYFSETQRNKGNFPGRFSGRQFSNSRSEMNVSTLELGDSALYLCASSLDPPDRATEAFFGQGTRLTVV.

This chain links TRBV19 with TRBJ2-3, with 13 bases identical to TRBD2. The V gene's germline CDR1 is LNHDA and CDR2 SQIVND (reference sequence). The CDR3 is 14 amino acids. The J segment lost 5 bases and the V segment lost 9 bases, leaving 5 bases of the junction unmatched. CDR3: CASGTSGDLDTQYF. CDR3 DNA sequence: TGTGCCAGCGGGACTAGCGGGGATCTAGATACGCAGTATTTT.

The chain employs TRBV6-2 or TRBV6-3 and TRBJ2-7, with D tentatively TRBD2 (5 bases). Germline V gene sequence: CDR1 MNHEY, CDR2 SVGEGT. Trimming stripped 5 bases from V and 0 bases from J, with 8 bases between. This CDR3 spans 13 amino acids. The CDR3 DNA is TGTGCCAGCAGTGGAGGCAGCTCCTACGAGCAGTACTTC. Translating gives CASSGGSSYEQYF.

The table lists this clone with a count of one. V usage is TRBV5-1 and J usage is TRBJ1-2; D is ambiguous. The CDR3 is 16 residues long. Per the germline V gene, CDR1 is SGHRS and CDR2 is YFSETQ. Trimming left V 2 bases short and J 0 bases short, with 14 bases between. In nucleotides, the CDR3 is TGCGCCAGCAGCTTAGACGGAACGTACCCTAACTATGGCTACACCTTC. It codes for CASSLDGTYPNYGYTF.

The CDR3 DNA reads TGTGCCCATGGGGGACAGAGTATCGGGGAGCAGTACTTC. This translates into CAHGGQSIGEQYF. The chain is built from TRBV10-3 and TRBJ2-7, with TRBD1 matching over 7 bases. The germline CDR1 and CDR2 sequences are ENHRY and SYGVKD. There are 13 residues in the CDR3. With 11 bases clipped from V and 7 bases from J, the junction kept 14 bases outside the gene matches.

This clone was counted only a few times. This rearrangement joins TRBV7-9 to TRBJ2-4; the D gene is possibly TRBD2 (6 bases). In germline, CDR1 is SEHNR, CDR2 FQNEAQ (reference sequence). Trimming pared 2 bases from V and 5 bases from J, leaving 10 bases between. The CDR3 contains 14 residues. The CDR3, as DNA: TGTGCCAGCAGCTTATACGGGAGTGAAAACATTCAGTACTTC. It is translated as CASSLYGSENIQYF.

The chain recombines TRBV28 with TRBJ1-2, with TRBD1 matching 7 bases. After removal of 6 bases from V and 3 bases from J, the junction contained 7 bases not matched to a gene. The CDR3 spans 14 residues. The germline gives CDR1 MDHEN, CDR2 SYDVKM. The CDR3 coding sequence is TGTGCCAGCAGCCCCGCCGGGACAGACTATGGCTACACCTTC. Translating gives CASSPAGTDYGYTF.

This clone was detected once. The rearrangement links TRBV29-1 to TRBJ2-1; no definite D call. Between the trimmed V and J ends, which lost 7 bases and 3 bases, there was a span of 7 bases. Per the germline V gene, CDR1 is SQVTM and CDR2 is ANQGSEA. The length of the CDR3 is 11 residues. CDR3 amino acids: CSAGLYNEQFF. DNA for the CDR3: TGCAGCGCAGGTCTCTACAATGAGCAGTTCTTC.

The J gene is TRBJ1-2, the V gene TRBV10-3, with no clear D. Germline V gene lookup returns CDR1 ENHRY and CDR2 SYGVKD. The CDR3 length is 15 residues. V lost 0 bases and J 2 bases, leaving 10 bases between the germline ends. The CDR3 region has the DNA TGTGCCATCAGTGAGTCTGCAGGTTACAACTATGGCTACACCTTC. Translating gives CAISESAGYNYGYTF.